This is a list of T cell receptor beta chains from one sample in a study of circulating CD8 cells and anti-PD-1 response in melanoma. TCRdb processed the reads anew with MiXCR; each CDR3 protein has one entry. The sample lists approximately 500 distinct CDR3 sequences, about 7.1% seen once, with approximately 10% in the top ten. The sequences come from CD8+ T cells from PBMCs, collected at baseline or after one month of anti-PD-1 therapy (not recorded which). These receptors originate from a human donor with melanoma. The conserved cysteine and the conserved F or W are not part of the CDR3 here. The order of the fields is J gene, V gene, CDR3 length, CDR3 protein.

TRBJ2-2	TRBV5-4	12	ASSPGHNTGELF
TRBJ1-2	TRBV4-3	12	ASSQGARGYGYT
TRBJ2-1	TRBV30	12	AWSELAGYNEQF
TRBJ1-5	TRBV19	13	ASSIGSSQRQPQH
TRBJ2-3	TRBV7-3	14	ASSEIAGGTADTQY
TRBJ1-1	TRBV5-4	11	ASSFGPGTEAF
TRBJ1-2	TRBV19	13	ASSITGGASDGYT
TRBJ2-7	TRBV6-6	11	ASGGQPSYEQY
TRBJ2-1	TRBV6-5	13	ASSPVANYRNEQF
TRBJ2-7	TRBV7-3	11	ASSLGGMDEQY
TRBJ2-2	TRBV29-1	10	SVEEGTGELF
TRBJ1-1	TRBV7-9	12	ASTPPVPNTEAF
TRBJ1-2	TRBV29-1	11	SALTGQSGGYT